The 4 T cell receptor beta chains below all came from one sample that was sequenced in a study of CD8+CD57+ T cells in acquired aplastic anemia. Genomic DNA templated the TCR beta VDJ and CDR3 profiling. Each CDR3 protein is one row after TCRdb ran MiXCR on the reads. This sample has about 40,000 distinct CDR3 sequences, with roughly 69% found just once. Before being chosen for sequencing, patients had shown CD8+CD57+ cell expansion by flow cytometry. Sequencing input: sorted CD4+, CD8+, or CD8+CD57+ T cells (not recorded which) from PBMCs. The receptor source for this set is a human donor with aplastic anemia.

This clonotype has a count of ten or more. The chain uses TRBV19 and TRBJ1-1, with no clear D. The V and J ends lost 3 bases and 3 bases respectively, with 11 bases between them. The CDR3 loop spans 14 amino acids. The germline V gene has CDR1 LNHDA and CDR2 SQIVND (reference sequence). The CDR3 DNA follows: TGTGCCAGTAGTATTCGACGGTCGCACACTGAAGCTTTCTTT. Its translation is CASSIRRSHTEAFF. Full variable domain (outside the CDR3, taken from reference TRBV19 and TRBJ1-1): DGGITQSPKYLFRKEGQNVTLSCEQNLNHDAMYWYRQDPGQGLRLIYYSQIVNDFQKGDIAEGYSVSREKKESFPLTVTSAQKNPTAFYLCASSIRRSHTEAFFGQGTRLTVV.

The chain joins TRBV19 to TRBJ1-1; unclear D gene. The CDR3 spans 11 residues. Trimming removed 6 bases at V and 8 bases at J, with 10 bases between. Germline CDR1 LNHDA, CDR2 SQIVND (reference sequence). As DNA, the CDR3 is TGTGCCAGTAGCTTAGGCAGAGAAGCTTTCTTT. Amino acid sequence: CASSLGREAFF.

This clonotype has a count of ten or more. V gene TRBV12-5 combines with J gene TRBJ2-1; no definite D call. The CDR3 extends over 14 amino acids. From germline, CDR1 is LGHNT and CDR2 FRNRAP. V dropped 3 bases and J dropped 5 bases, with 11 bases sitting between them. The DNA for the CDR3 is TGTGCTAGTGGTTTTGGTCAGGCGAACAATGAGCAGTTCTTC. Its translation: CASGFGQANNEQFF.

In nucleotides, the CDR3 is TGTGCCAGTAATAGGGGGGCTGGGGGTGAGCAGTTCTTC. Translation gives CASNRGAGGEQFF. The V gene is TRBV19, the J gene TRBJ2-1; D is possibly TRBD1 or TRBD2 (6 bases each). This CDR3 spans 13 amino acids. Between the trimmed V and J ends, which lost 7 bases and 9 bases, there was a span of 16 bases. Germline CDR1 and CDR2: LNHDA and SQIVND (reference sequence).